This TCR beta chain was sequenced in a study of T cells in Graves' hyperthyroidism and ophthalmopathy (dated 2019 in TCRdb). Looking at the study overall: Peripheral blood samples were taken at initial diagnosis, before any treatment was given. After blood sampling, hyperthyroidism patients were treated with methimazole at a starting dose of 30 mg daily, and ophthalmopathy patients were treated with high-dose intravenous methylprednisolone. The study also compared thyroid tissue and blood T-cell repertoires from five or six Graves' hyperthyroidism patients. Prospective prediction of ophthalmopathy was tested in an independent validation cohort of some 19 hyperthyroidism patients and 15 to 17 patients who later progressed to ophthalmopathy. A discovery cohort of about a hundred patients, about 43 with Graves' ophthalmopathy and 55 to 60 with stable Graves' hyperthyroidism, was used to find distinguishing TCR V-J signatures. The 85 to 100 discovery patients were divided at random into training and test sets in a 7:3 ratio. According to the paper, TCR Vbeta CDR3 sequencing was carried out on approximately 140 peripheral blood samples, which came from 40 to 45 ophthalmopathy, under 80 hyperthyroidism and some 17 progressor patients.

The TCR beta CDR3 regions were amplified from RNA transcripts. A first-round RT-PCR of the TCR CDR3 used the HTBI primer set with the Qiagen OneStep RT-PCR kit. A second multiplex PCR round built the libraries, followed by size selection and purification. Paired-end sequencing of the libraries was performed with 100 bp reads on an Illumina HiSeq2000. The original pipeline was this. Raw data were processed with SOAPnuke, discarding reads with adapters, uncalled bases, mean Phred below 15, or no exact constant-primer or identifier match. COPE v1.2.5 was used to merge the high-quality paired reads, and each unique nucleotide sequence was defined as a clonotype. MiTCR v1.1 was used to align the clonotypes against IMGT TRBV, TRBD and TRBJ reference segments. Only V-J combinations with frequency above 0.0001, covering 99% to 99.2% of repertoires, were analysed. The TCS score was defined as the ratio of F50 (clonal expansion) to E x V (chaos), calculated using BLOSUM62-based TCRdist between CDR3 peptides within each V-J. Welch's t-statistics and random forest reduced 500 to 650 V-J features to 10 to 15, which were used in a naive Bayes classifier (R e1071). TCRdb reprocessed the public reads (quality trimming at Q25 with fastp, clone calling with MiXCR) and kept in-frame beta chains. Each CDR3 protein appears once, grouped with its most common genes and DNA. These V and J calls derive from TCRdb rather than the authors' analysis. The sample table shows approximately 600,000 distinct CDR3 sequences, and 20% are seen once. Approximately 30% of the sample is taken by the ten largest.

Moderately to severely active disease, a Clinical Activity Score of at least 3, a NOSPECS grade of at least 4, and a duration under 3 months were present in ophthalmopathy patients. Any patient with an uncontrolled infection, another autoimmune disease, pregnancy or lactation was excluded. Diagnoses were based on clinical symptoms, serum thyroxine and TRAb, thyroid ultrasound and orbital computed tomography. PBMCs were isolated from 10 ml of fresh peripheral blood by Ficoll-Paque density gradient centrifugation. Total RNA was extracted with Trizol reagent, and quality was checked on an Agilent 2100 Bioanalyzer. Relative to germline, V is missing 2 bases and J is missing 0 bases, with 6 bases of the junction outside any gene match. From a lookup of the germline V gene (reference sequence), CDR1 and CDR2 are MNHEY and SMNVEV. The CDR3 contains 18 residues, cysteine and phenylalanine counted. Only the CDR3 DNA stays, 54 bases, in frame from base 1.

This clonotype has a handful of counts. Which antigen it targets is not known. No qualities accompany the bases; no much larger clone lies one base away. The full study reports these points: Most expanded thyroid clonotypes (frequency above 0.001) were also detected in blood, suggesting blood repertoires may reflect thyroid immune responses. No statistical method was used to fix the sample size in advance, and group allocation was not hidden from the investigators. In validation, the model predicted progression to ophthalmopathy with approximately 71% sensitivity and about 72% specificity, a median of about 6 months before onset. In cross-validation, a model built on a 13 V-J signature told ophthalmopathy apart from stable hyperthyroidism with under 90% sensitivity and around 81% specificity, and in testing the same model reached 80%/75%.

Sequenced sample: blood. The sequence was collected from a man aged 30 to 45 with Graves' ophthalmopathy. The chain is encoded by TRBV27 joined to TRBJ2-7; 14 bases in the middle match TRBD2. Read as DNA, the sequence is TGTGCCAGCAGTTTAGGGACTAGCGGGAGACTAAGCTCCTACGAGCAGTACTTC. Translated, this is CASSLGTSGRLSSYEQYF.